The 23 T cell receptor beta chains in this list originate from one sample, sequenced in a study of radiotherapy plus CTLA-4 blockade in lung cancer. Generated by immunoSEQ multiplex PCR, the TCRdb table keeps only in-frame clones and is missing some. The sample carries about 73,000 clones, around 90% recorded once. This material consisted of peripheral blood, taken from a patient treated with radiotherapy plus ipilimumab. The receptors here all came from a human donor with non-small cell lung cancer that progressed on radiotherapy plus ipilimumab.

Here the CDR3 DNA reads TGCGCCAGCACCTCCGTTATAGGGGGCTACACCTTC. Encoded protein: CASTSVIGGYTF. The V call is TRBV4-1, the J call TRBJ1-2; D unresolved. Germline CDR1 reads MGHRA; CDR2 reads YSYEKL. The germline V and J ends were trimmed by 7 bases and 8 bases, with 14 bases remaining between them. CDR3 length equals 12 residues.

This clone was counted a few times. The V and J genes are TRBV5-4 and TRBJ2-7; TRBD1 aligns across 7 bases. The germline CDR1 and CDR2 sequences are SGHNT and YYREEE (reference sequence). The CDR3 extends over 13 amino acids. V shed 4 bases and J 2 bases; nucleotides not matched to a gene: 3. For the CDR3, the DNA is TGTGCCAGCAGCCCGGGACAGCCCTACGAGCAGTACTTC. Its protein product is CASSPGQPYEQYF.

This chain joins TRBV9 and TRBJ2-2; D is ambiguous. Germline V CDR1 and CDR2: SGDLS, YYNGEE. CDR3 length equals 13 residues. V gave up 0 bases and J gave up 7 bases, with 7 bases separating them. The chain's CDR3 is CASSVGLVGELFF. As DNA, the CDR3 is TGTGCCAGCAGCGTAGGGCTGGTCGGGGAGCTGTTTTTT.

The rearrangement joins TRBV27 to TRBJ2-5; D possibly uses TRBD1 or TRBD2 (6 bases each). This CDR3 has 13 amino acids. Trimming took 6 bases from V and 5 from J, leaving 13 bases between them. Germline CDR1 is MNHEY and CDR2 is SMNVEV (reference sequence). Here the CDR3 reads CASSTIGGETQYF. The CDR3 DNA follows: TGTGCCAGCAGCACCATAGGGGGGGAGACCCAGTACTTC.

The rearrangement links TRBV10-3 to TRBJ2-1; 8 nucleotides line up with TRBD2. The trim removed 10 bases at V and 8 bases at J, leaving 16 bases unmatched. There are 15 residues in the CDR3. The germline V gene has CDR1 ENHRY and CDR2 SYGVKD. DNA for the CDR3: TGTGCCACCCAAGAGCCCGGACTAGCAGTTGATGAGCAGTTCTTC. Its translation: CATQEPGLAVDEQFF.

The chain couples TRBV11-2 to TRBJ1-3, with unresolved D. Germline CDR1 and CDR2: SGHAT and FQNNGV. Trimming took 3 bases from V and 0 from J, leaving 6 bases between them. This CDR3 is 14 amino acids long. In DNA form, the CDR3 reads TGTGCCAGCAGCTTTGATGGCTCTGGAAACACCATATATTTT. It is translated as CASSFDGSGNTIYF.

V is TRBV28 and J is TRBJ1-1; D not certain. The CDR3 consists of 11 residues. V lost 7 bases and J lost 4, with 7 bases in between. Germline V gene data show CDR1 as MDHEN and CDR2 as SYDVKM. The CDR3 coding sequence is TGTGCCAGCAACCTGGCCACTGAAGCTTTCTTT. Translating gives CASNLATEAFF.

This chain uses TRBV5-1 with TRBJ1-1; TRBD1 matches at 9 bases. CDR3 length equals 14 residues. The germline gives CDR1 SGHRS, CDR2 YFSETQ. V dropped 4 bases and J dropped 6; count of bases not matched to a gene: 7. CDR3 protein: CASSMGQGRSEAFF. As DNA, the CDR3 is TGCGCCAGCAGCATGGGACAGGGAAGGTCTGAAGCTTTCTTT.

The chain joins TRBV5-4 to TRBJ2-7; D is undetermined. Germline V gene sequence: CDR1 SGHNT, CDR2 YYREEE (reference sequence). The CDR3 has 13 amino acids. Trimming shortened V by 0 bases and J by 6 bases, and 10 bases separated the two germline ends. The CDR3 bases are TGTGCCAGCAGCTTGGCTAGTAGCCCCGAGCAGTACGTC. This sequence encodes CASSLASSPEQYV.

By frequency in the sample, this clone is medium-sized. This chain joins TRBV30 and TRBJ2-3; 8 bases agree with TRBD2. Germline V gene data show CDR1 as GTSNPN and CDR2 as SVGIG (reference sequence). V lost 3 bases, J lost 4 bases, and 6 bases stayed unmatched. CDR3 length: 14 amino acids. The CDR3 DNA is TGTGCCTGGAGAGGAGCGGGAGACGCAGATACGCAGTATTTT. Protein sequence: CAWRGAGDADTQYF.

The J gene is TRBJ2-5, the V gene TRBV27, with 8 positions matching TRBD1. The J call is uncertain, as TRBJ2-7 better fits the DNA end. Germline V gene lookup returns CDR1 MNHEY and CDR2 SMNVEV (reference sequence). The CDR3 totals 16 residues. The CDR3 nucleotides are TGTGCCAGCAGGGGCCCCCGGACAGGGAGGTCCTACGAGCAGTACTTC. Translated: CASRGPRTGRSYEQYF.

The chain is built from TRBV7-9 and TRBJ2-7; 7 bases match TRBD1. This CDR3 spans 14 amino acids. The V gene's germline CDR1 is SEHNR and CDR2 FQNEAQ (reference sequence). Germline trimming cut 6 bases from V and 2 bases from J; bases unmatched to any gene: 7. The CDR3 sequence is CASSGMTGTYEQYV. The CDR3 nucleotides are TGTGCCAGCAGTGGCATGACAGGGACCTACGAGCAGTACGTC.

The rearrangement uses TRBV29-1 and TRBJ2-5; unclear D gene. This CDR3 contains 10 residues. V lost 7 bases and J lost 3, with 6 bases in between. Germline-derived CDR1 and CDR2 are SQVTM and ANQGSEA. Here the CDR3 DNA reads TGCAGCGCCTTAGAAGAGACCCAGTACTTC. Translated: CSALEETQYF.

The chain carries TRBV6-5 and TRBJ1-1; D is unclear. Looked up from germline, CDR1 is MNHEY and CDR2 is SVGAGI. This CDR3 comprises 10 residues. Trimming left V 7 bases short and J 7 bases short, with 7 bases between. The CDR3 region is CASKPYEAFF. The CDR3 nucleotides read TGTGCCAGCAAACCATATGAAGCTTTCTTT.

V is TRBV5-1 and J is TRBJ2-5; no definite D call. CDR1 is SGHRS and CDR2 is YFSETQ in the germline V gene. Trimming cost V 3 bases and J 0 bases, with 6 bases left between them. The CDR3 contains 13 residues. The CDR3 bases are TGCGCCAGCAGCTCCGACTACCAAGAGACCCAGTACTTC. Translation: CASSSDYQETQYF.

The V gene is TRBV6-1, the J gene TRBJ1-2; D remains unclear. Germline-derived CDR1 and CDR2 are MNHNS and SASEGT. The length of the CDR3 is 11 residues. Trimming took off 7 bases at V and 8 bases at J, with 11 bases between the two ends. The CDR3 region is CASIWADGYTF. The CDR3 bases are TGTGCCAGCATCTGGGCGGACGGCTACACCTTC.

The chain is built from TRBV5-1 and TRBJ2-4; a weak D match, TRBD2 (5 bases). V was clipped by 0 bases and J by 0 bases, with 13 bases between them. CDR1 and CDR2 (germline): SGHRS, YFSETQ. The CDR3 extends over 17 amino acids. Here the CDR3 DNA reads TGCGCCAGCAGCTTGGAGTCTAGCAACCTAGCCAAAAACATTCAGTACTTC. This sequence encodes CASSLESSNLAKNIQYF. Filled out from reference TRBV5-1 and TRBJ2-4, the complete variable domain reads KAGVTQTPRYLIKTRGQQVTLSCSPISGHRSVSWYQQTPGQGLQFLFEYFSETQRNKGNFPGRFSGRQFSNSRSEMNVSTLELGDSALYLCASSLESSNLAKNIQYFGAGTRLSVL.

The rearrangement links TRBV27 to TRBJ2-3, with 8 positions matching TRBD2. This CDR3 has 18 residues. Per germline, CDR1 MNHEY and CDR2 SMNVEV (reference sequence). The V segment lost 3 bases and the J segment 0 bases; nucleotides outside the gene matches: 11. The CDR3: CASSFLGGLGESTDTQYF. CDR3 DNA: TGTGCCAGCAGTTTTTTAGGGGGACTAGGGGAGAGCACAGATACGCAGTATTTT.

This sequence joins TRBV4-1 and TRBJ1-3, with D uncertain. Germline V gives CDR1 MGHRA, CDR2 YSYEKL. V lost 0 bases to trimming and J lost 1 base, with 7 bases between them. The CDR3 contains 15 residues. The CDR3 DNA is TGCGCCAGCAGCCAAGATCCGGTGTCTGGAAACACCATATATTTT. Amino acid sequence: CASSQDPVSGNTIYF.

The V call is TRBV6-5, the J call TRBJ2-3; D not certain. This CDR3 contains 15 residues. Germline V gene data show CDR1 as MNHEY and CDR2 as SVGAGI. The V gene lost 0 bases and the J gene lost 2 bases, with 9 bases spanning the gap. In DNA, the CDR3 is TGTGCCAGCAGTTACTCGGGTGGTTACACAGATACGCAGTATTTT. Amino acid sequence: CASSYSGGYTDTQYF.

Of note for this clone: Germline is not matched at one junction end, which may reflect a read error. The chain couples TRBV7-7 to TRBJ2-1, with 7 bases fitting TRBD2. In germline, CDR1 is SSHAT, CDR2 FNYEAQ (reference sequence). This CDR3 comprises 17 residues. DNA for the CDR3: TGTGCTAGCAGCTCCCGAGACCCTAGCGGCCCTTACAATGAGCAGTTCTTC. Residues: CASSSRDPSGPYNEQFF.

The chain employs TRBV28 and TRBJ2-1; TRBD2 aligns across 13 bases. V was pared by 5 bases and J by 9 bases, with 10 bases of the junction left unmatched. Germline CDR1 MDHEN, CDR2 SYDVKM. CDR3 length: 16 residues. The CDR3 sequence: CASSPSGTSGTTEQFF. The CDR3 bases are TGTGCCAGCAGTCCCTCCGGGACTAGCGGGACGACTGAGCAGTTCTTC.

V gene TRBV28 combines with J gene TRBJ1-2; weak D call: TRBD1 (5 bases). CDR3 length: 14 residues. Germline lookup yields CDR1 MDHEN and CDR2 SYDVKM. V shed 6 bases and J shed 0 bases, with 11 bases lying between them. The CDR3 region is CASRQTGTNYGYTF. CDR3 bases: TGTGCCAGCAGGCAAACAGGTACTAACTATGGCTACACCTTC.